This TCR beta chain was retrieved from a study of cytomegalovirus exposure and HLA in healthy donors. Findings of the study overall: Three chains linked to CMV were shown in vitro to be specific for CMV antigens.

With 60 Vbeta and 13 Jbeta primers, the PCR was carried out. Profiling relied on immunoSEQ multiplex PCR, and the TCRdb table lists in-frame clones only, not all of them. The table includes roughly 120,000 clones, 65% to 75% detected once. CDR1 and CDR2 (germline): PRHDT, FYEKMQ (reference sequence). V dropped 5 bases and J dropped 3 bases, with 4 bases sitting between them. The CDR3 has 12 residues. This clone came up once. No antigen is known for it. The receptor's source is a woman between 50 and 59 years old in good health and CMV-seropositive. The chain joins TRBV13 to TRBJ2-2; D is unresolved. Sequencing used PBMCs. CDR3 coding DNA: TGTGCCAGCAGCCCGTACACCGGGGAGCTGTTTTTT. Its translation: CASSPYTGELFF.